This TCR beta chain emerged from a study of blood T cell repertoires in COVID-19. The CDR3 is made up of 12 amino acids. CDR1 and CDR2 (germline): MNHEY, SVGAGI. Trimming removed 5 bases at V and 6 bases at J, with 10 bases between. The data were produced by immunoSEQ multiplex PCR, yet TCRdb's version contains in-frame clones alone and is incomplete. The sample has hundreds of thousands of clones, around 84% seen once; the top ten hold about 1.5%. The V call is TRBV6-5, the J call TRBJ1-2; a possible D gene is TRBD1 (6 bases). This clonotype originated in a woman aged 45-59 years who had recovered from COVID-19. The sequenced sample consisted of PBMCs or T cells enriched from blood (not recorded which). The CDR3 DNA sequence: TGTGCCAGCAGTCCCGACAGGAATGGCTACACCTTC. Translation: CASSPDRNGYTF.